A selection of T cell receptor beta chains follows, all from one sample in a study of shared clonotypes between healthy human individuals. Method: immunoSEQ multiplex PCR; TCRdb's copy keeps in-frame clones and lacks some. The table has nearly 750,000 clones, approximately 77% seen once; the top ten hold approximately 1.7%. The source material was memory CD4+ T cells sorted from blood. The receptors stem from a woman in her thirties in good health. Each CDR3 is given with its conserved first and last residue. D genes are given only for firm matches. Clone size is not always given. Where it is, it says once, few, many or a class for expanded clones.

clone_size: few; d_call: .; j_call: TRBJ2-2; v_call: TRBV4-2; cdr3_aa: CASSQRTAANTGELFF; cdr3_nt: TGTGCCAGCAGCCAAAGGACGGCGGCGAACACCGGGGAGCTGTTTTTT
clone_size: .; d_call: .; j_call: TRBJ1-2; v_call: TRBV6-5; cdr3_aa: CASTPFRGYGYTF; cdr3_nt: TGTGCCAGCACCCCCTTCCGGGGGTATGGCTACACCTTC
clone_size: few; d_call: .; j_call: TRBJ1-2; v_call: TRBV19; cdr3_aa: CASSRQNNYGYTF; cdr3_nt: TGTGCCAGTAGTCGGCAGAATAACTATGGCTACACCTTC
clone_size: .; d_call: TRBD2; j_call: TRBJ2-1; v_call: TRBV5-1; cdr3_aa: CASSLSSGGYNEQFF; cdr3_nt: TGCGCCAGCAGCTTGAGTTCGGGAGGGTACAATGAGCAGTTCTTC
clone_size: many; d_call: .; j_call: TRBJ2-1; v_call: TRBV18; cdr3_aa: CASSRSYNEQFF; cdr3_nt: TGTGCCAGCTCACGTAGTTACAATGAGCAGTTCTTC
clone_size: .; d_call: .; j_call: TRBJ2-1; v_call: TRBV15; cdr3_aa: CATSRDLSGEQFF; cdr3_nt: TGTGCCACCAGCAGAGATTTGAGCGGTGAGCAGTTCTTC
clone_size: .; d_call: .; j_call: TRBJ2-2; v_call: TRBV9; cdr3_aa: CASSVVGSGYTGELFF; cdr3_nt: TGTGCCAGCAGCGTAGTGGGTAGCGGTTACACCGGGGAGCTGTTTTTT
clone_size: few; d_call: .; j_call: TRBJ1-4; v_call: TRBV6-6; cdr3_aa: CASKDQGEKLFF; cdr3_nt: TGTGCCAGCAAAGACCAGGGGGAAAAACTGTTTTTT
clone_size: .; d_call: TRBD1; j_call: TRBJ2-5; v_call: TRBV4-2; cdr3_aa: CASSMGSQGRGGEETQYF; cdr3_nt: TGTGCCAGCAGCATGGGGTCCCAGGGGCGAGGGGGCGAAGAGACCCAGTACTTC
clone_size: .; d_call: TRBD1; j_call: TRBJ1-2; v_call: TRBV6-6; cdr3_aa: CASSQNRGVGYTF; cdr3_nt: TGTGCCAGCAGTCAGAACAGGGGGGTGGGCTACACCTTC
clone_size: many; d_call: .; j_call: TRBJ1-1; v_call: TRBV5-1; cdr3_aa: CASSLEWGSVTEAFF; cdr3_nt: TGCGCCAGCAGTTTAGAGTGGGGGAGTGTTACTGAAGCTTTCTTT
clone_size: .; d_call: TRBD1; j_call: TRBJ1-4; v_call: TRBV5-4; cdr3_aa: CASSDRQGRGKLFF; cdr3_nt: TGTGCCAGCAGCGATAGACAGGGCCGTGGGAAACTGTTTTTT
clone_size: .; d_call: .; j_call: TRBJ2-7; v_call: TRBV5-5; cdr3_aa: CASSRRPEAGYEQYF; cdr3_nt: TGTGCCAGCAGCCGCAGACCGGAGGCGGGCTACGAGCAGTACTTC
clone_size: .; d_call: TRBD1; j_call: TRBJ2-5; v_call: TRBV11-2; cdr3_aa: CASSLDASGTGHREETQYF; cdr3_nt: TGTGCCAGCAGCTTAGATGCGTCCGGGACAGGACACCGGGAGGAGACCCAGTACTTC
clone_size: .; d_call: TRBD2; j_call: TRBJ2-2; v_call: TRBV11-2; cdr3_aa: CASSVTPSGTYTGELFF; cdr3_nt: TGTGCCAGCAGCGTAACTCCTAGCGGGACCTACACCGGGGAGCTGTTTTTT
clone_size: .; d_call: TRBD2; j_call: TRBJ2-1; v_call: TRBV10-1; cdr3_aa: CASSTSDDREQFF; cdr3_nt: TGCGCCAGCAGTACTAGCGACGATCGGGAGCAGTTCTTC
clone_size: .; d_call: .; j_call: TRBJ2-7; v_call: TRBV18; cdr3_aa: CASSPSGTPNYEQYF; cdr3_nt: TGTGCCAGCTCACCATCCGGGACCCCAAACTACGAGCAGTACTTC
clone_size: .; d_call: .; j_call: TRBJ2-7; v_call: TRBV27; cdr3_aa: CASSTRGKGMLYEQYF; cdr3_nt: TGTGCCAGCAGTACCCGGGGTAAGGGTATGCTGTACGAGCAGTACTTC
clone_size: many; d_call: TRBD2; j_call: TRBJ2-7; v_call: TRBV6-1; cdr3_aa: CASCLAGGHEQYF; cdr3_nt: TGTGCCAGCTGTCTAGCGGGCGGCCACGAGCAGTACTTC
clone_size: .; d_call: .; j_call: TRBJ1-1; v_call: TRBV5-4; cdr3_aa: CASSLVGTEAFF; cdr3_nt: TGTGCCAGCAGCTTGGTGGGCACTGAAGCTTTCTTT
clone_size: .; d_call: .; j_call: TRBJ2-5; v_call: TRBV5-6; cdr3_aa: CASSLGFAGETQYF; cdr3_nt: TGTGCCAGCAGCTTGGGGTTTGCGGGAGAGACCCAGTACTTC
clone_size: .; d_call: .; j_call: TRBJ1-4; v_call: TRBV28; cdr3_aa: CAAQGNEKLFF; cdr3_nt: TGTGCCGCACAGGGTAATGAAAAACTGTTTTTT
clone_size: .; d_call: .; j_call: TRBJ2-5; v_call: TRBV5-1; cdr3_aa: CASSSGAGYQETQYF; cdr3_nt: TGCGCCAGCAGCTCGGGGGCCGGGTACCAAGAGACCCAGTACTTC
clone_size: once; d_call: TRBD2; j_call: TRBJ2-1; v_call: TRBV7-2; cdr3_aa: CASSLKTSGRRDEQFF; cdr3_nt: TGTGCCAGCAGCTTAAAGACTAGCGGGAGGCGTGATGAGCAGTTCTTC
clone_size: .; d_call: .; j_call: TRBJ2-4; v_call: TRBV5-1; cdr3_aa: CASSLGDRDKNIQYF; cdr3_nt: TGCGCCAGCAGCTTAGGTGACAGAGATAAAAACATTCAGTACTTC
clone_size: few; d_call: .; j_call: TRBJ2-5; v_call: TRBV5-1; cdr3_aa: CASSSGTVQETQYF; cdr3_nt: TGCGCCAGCAGCTCCGGGACTGTCCAAGAGACCCAGTACTTC
clone_size: .; d_call: TRBD2; j_call: TRBJ2-3; v_call: TRBV18; cdr3_aa: CASSRQGPSGTTDTQYF; cdr3_nt: TGTGCCAGCTCACGACAAGGGCCTAGCGGGACCACAGATACGCAGTATTTT
clone_size: .; d_call: TRBD2; j_call: TRBJ2-7; v_call: TRBV28; cdr3_aa: CASRGLAGVYEQYF; cdr3_nt: TGTGCCAGCAGGGGACTAGCGGGAGTGTACGAGCAGTACTTC
clone_size: .; d_call: .; j_call: TRBJ1-1; v_call: TRBV6-6; cdr3_aa: CASSYWAAVLGTEAFF; cdr3_nt: TGTGCCAGCAGTTACTGGGCGGCCGTCTTGGGAACTGAAGCTTTCTTT
clone_size: .; d_call: TRBD2; j_call: TRBJ2-3; v_call: TRBV11-2; cdr3_aa: CASSSSGTSGGTQYF; cdr3_nt: TGTGCCAGCAGCTCCTCCGGGACTAGCGGGGGTACGCAGTATTTT
clone_size: many; d_call: TRBD1; j_call: TRBJ1-2; v_call: TRBV11-2; cdr3_aa: CASSLSQGDYGYTF; cdr3_nt: TGTGCCAGCAGCTTATCCCAGGGGGACTATGGCTACACCTTC
clone_size: once; d_call: .; j_call: TRBJ2-5; v_call: TRBV7-9; cdr3_aa: CASSPPQVMETQYF; cdr3_nt: TGTGCCAGCTCACCACCGCAGGTTATGGAGACCCAGTACTTC
clone_size: once; d_call: .; j_call: TRBJ2-1; v_call: TRBV28; cdr3_aa: CASSFVTGTSSGEEQFF; cdr3_nt: TGTGCCAGCAGTTTTGTGACGGGCACCTCCTCAGGTGAGGAGCAGTTCTTC
clone_size: few; d_call: TRBD2; j_call: TRBJ2-1; v_call: TRBV11-2; cdr3_aa: CASSPLAGSEQFF; cdr3_nt: TGTGCCAGCAGCCCACTAGCGGGAAGTGAGCAGTTCTTC
clone_size: .; d_call: .; j_call: TRBJ2-1; v_call: TRBV7-9; cdr3_aa: CASSLDGRGYNEQFF; cdr3_nt: TGTGCCAGCAGCTTAGACGGGAGAGGCTACAATGAGCAGTTCTTC